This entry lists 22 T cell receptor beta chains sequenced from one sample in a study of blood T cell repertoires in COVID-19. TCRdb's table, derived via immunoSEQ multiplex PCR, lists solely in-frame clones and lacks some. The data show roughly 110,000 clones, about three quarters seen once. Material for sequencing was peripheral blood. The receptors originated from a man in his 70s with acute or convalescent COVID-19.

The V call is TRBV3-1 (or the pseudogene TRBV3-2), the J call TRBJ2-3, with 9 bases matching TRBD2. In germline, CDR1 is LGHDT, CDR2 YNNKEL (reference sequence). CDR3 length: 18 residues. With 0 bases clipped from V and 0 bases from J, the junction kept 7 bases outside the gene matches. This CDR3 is CASSQDKAGGSSTDTQYF. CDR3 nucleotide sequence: TGTGCCAGCAGCCAAGATAAAGCGGGGGGATCTAGCACAGATACGCAGTATTTT.

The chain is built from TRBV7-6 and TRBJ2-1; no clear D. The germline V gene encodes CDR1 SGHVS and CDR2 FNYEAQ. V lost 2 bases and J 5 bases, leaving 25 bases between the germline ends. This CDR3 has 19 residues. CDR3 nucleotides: TGTGCCAGCAGCTTAAGATTGAGCAGGCAAGGCTCGAAAGACAATGAGCAGTTCTTC. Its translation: CASSLRLSRQGSKDNEQFF.

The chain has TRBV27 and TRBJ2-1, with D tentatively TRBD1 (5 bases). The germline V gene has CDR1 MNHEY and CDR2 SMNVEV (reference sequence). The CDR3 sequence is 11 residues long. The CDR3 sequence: CEGLLYNEQFF. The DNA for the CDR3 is TGTGAGGGGCTCCTCTACAATGAGCAGTTCTTC.

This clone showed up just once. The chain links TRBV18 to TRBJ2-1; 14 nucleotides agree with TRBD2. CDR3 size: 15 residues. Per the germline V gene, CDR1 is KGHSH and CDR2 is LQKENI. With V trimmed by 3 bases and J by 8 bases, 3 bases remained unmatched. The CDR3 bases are TGTGCCAGCTCACCGACTAGCGGGGGGGCCCATGAGCAGTTCTTC. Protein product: CASSPTSGGAHEQFF.

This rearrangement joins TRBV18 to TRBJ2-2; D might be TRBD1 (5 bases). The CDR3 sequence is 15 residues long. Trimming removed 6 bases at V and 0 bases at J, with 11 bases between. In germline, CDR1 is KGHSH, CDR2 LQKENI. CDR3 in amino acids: CASSGQSTNTGELFF. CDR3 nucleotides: TGTGCCAGCTCTGGACAATCAACGAACACCGGGGAGCTGTTTTTT.

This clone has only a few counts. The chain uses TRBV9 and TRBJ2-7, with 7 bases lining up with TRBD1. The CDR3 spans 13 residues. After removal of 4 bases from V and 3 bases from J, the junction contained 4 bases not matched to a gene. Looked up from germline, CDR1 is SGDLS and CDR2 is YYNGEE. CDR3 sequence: CASSTGQSYEQYF. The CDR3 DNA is TGTGCCAGCAGCACGGGACAGAGCTACGAGCAGTACTTC.

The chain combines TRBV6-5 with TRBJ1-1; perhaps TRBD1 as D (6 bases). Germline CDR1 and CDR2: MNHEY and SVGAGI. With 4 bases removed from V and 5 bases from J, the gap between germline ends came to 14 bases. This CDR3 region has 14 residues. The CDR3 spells CASSFQGQPTEAFF. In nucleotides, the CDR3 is TGTGCCAGCAGTTTTCAAGGACAGCCTACTGAAGCTTTCTTT.

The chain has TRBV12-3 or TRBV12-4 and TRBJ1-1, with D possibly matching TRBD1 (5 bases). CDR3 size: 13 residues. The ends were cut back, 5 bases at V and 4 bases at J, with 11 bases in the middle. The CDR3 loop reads CASSAGWGTEAFF. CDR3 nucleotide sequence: TGTGCCAGCAGTGCAGGGTGGGGCACTGAAGCTTTCTTT.

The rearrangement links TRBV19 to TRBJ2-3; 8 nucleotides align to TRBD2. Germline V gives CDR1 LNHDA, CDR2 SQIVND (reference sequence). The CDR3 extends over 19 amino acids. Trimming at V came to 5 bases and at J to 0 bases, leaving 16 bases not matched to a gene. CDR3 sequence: CASSPRGVRGLGSTDTQYF. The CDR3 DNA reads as TGTGCCAGTAGTCCCCGGGGGGTAAGGGGACTAGGAAGCACAGATACGCAGTATTTT.

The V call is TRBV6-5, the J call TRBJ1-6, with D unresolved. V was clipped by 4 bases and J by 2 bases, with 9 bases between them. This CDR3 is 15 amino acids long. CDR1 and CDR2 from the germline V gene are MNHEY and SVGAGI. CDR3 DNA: TGTGCCAGCAGTTTCACAAATCCCTATAATTCACCCCTCCACTTT. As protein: CASSFTNPYNSPLHF.

CDR3 region: CASSPKTEQETQYF. The CDR3 bases are TGCGCCAGCAGCCCAAAGACAGAACAAGAGACCCAGTACTTC. V and J are TRBV5-1 and TRBJ2-5, with a weak D call TRBD1 (5 bases). Germline V CDR1 and CDR2: SGHRS, YFSETQ. The CDR3 is 14 residues long. Deletions cut 4 bases from V and 2 bases from J, with 12 bases between.

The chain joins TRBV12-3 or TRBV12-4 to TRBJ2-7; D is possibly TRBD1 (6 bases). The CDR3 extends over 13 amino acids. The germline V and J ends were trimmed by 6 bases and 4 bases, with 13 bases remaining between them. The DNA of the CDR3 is TGTGCCAGCAGAAGCAGGGGCGGTTACGAGCAGTACTTC. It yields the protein CASRSRGGYEQYF.

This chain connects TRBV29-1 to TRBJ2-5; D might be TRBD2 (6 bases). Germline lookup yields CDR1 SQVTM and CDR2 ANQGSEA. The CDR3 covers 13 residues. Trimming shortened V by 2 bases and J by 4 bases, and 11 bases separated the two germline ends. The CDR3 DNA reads TGCAGCGTTGAAAGGGACGGGGGAGAGACCCAGTACTTC. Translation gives CSVERDGGETQYF.

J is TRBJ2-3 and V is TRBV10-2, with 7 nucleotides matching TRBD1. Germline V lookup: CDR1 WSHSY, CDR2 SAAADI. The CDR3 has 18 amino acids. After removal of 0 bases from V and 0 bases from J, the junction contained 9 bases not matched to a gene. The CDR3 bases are TGCGCCAGCAGTGAGTCAGGGACAGCCGGGACAAGCACAGATACGCAGTATTTT. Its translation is CASSESGTAGTSTDTQYF.

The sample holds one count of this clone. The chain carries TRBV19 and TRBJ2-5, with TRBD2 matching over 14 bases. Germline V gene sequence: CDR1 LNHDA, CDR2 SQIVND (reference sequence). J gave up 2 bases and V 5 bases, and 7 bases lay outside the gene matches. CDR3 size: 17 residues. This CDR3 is CASSWGTSGRAQETQYF. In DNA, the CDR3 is TGTGCCAGTAGTTGGGGGACTAGCGGGAGAGCTCAAGAGACCCAGTACTTC.

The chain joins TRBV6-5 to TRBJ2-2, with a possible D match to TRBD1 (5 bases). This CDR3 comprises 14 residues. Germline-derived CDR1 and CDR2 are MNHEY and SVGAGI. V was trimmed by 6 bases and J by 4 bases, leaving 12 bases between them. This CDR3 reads CASRRRGSTGELFF. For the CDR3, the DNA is TGTGCCAGCAGGAGAAGGGGCAGCACCGGGGAGCTGTTTTTT.

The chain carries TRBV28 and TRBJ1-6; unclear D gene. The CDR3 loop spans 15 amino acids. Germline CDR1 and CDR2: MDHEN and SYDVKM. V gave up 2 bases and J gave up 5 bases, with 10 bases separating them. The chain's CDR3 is CASSLAITHNSPLHF. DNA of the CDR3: TGTGCCAGCAGTTTAGCGATTACTCATAATTCACCCCTCCACTTT.

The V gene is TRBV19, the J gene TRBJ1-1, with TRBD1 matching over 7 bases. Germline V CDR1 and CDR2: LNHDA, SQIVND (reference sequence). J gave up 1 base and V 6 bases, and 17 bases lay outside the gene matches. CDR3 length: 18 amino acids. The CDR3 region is CASSPRSRTGRGNTEAFF. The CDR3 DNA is TGTGCCAGTAGCCCCAGGAGTCGGACAGGCCGAGGGAACACTGAAGCTTTCTTT. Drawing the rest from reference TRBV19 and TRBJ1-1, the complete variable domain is DGGITQSPKYLFRKEGQNVTLSCEQNLNHDAMYWYRQDPGQGLRLIYYSQIVNDFQKGDIAEGYSVSREKKESFPLTVTSAQKNPTAFYLCASSPRSRTGRGNTEAFFGQGTRLTVV.

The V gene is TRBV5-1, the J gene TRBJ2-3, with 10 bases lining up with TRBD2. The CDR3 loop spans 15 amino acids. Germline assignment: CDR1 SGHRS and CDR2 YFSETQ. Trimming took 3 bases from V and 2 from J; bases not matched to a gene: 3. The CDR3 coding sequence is TGCGCCAGCAGCTCTAGCGGGGGAGTCACAGATACGCAGTATTTT. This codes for CASSSSGGVTDTQYF.

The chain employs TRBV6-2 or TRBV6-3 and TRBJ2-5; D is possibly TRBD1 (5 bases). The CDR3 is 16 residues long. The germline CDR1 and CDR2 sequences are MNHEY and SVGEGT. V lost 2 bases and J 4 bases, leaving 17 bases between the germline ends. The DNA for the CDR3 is TGTGCCAGCAGTTACCGAATCGTCCAGGGTCTAGAGACCCAGTACTTC. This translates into CASSYRIVQGLETQYF.

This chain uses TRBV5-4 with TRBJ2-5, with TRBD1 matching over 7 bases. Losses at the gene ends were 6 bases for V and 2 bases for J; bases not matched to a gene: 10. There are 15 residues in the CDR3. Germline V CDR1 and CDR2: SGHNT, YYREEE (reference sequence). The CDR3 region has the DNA TGTGCCAGCACCCCCCGGGACAGAGTACAAGAGACCCAGTACTTC. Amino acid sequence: CASTPRDRVQETQYF.

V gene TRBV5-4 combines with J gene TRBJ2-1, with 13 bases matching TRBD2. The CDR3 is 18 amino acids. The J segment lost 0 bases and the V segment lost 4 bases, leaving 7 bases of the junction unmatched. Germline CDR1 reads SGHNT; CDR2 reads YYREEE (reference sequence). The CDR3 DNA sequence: TGTGCCAGCAGCCCTGGACTAGCGGGGGACACCTCCTACAATGAGCAGTTCTTC. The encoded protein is CASSPGLAGDTSYNEQFF.